This T cell receptor (beta chain) was identified in a study of T cell repertoires in cytomegalovirus infection. Study overall: Researchers turned to recently identified HLA-C-restricted CMV epitopes as well as well-studied HLA-B-restricted ones.

TCRdb called the reads again in MiXCR, with one record for every CDR3 protein. In the table there are 650,000 to 850,000 distinct CDR3 sequences, about 27% of which are singletons. This CDR3 contains 12 residues. Deletions cut 3 bases from V and 7 bases from J, with 9 bases between. The germline V gene has CDR1 MGHRA and CDR2 YSYEKL. This clonotype was observed a handful of times. Its antigen is unknown. Study results and caveats: The ex vivo response was dominated by HLA-C-restricted CMV-specific TCR beta clonotypes.

This TCR came from a human donor in good health (CMV status not recorded). Some clones in this sample may be carry-over from other donors' samples. The chain couples TRBV4-1 to TRBJ1-1, with a possible D match to TRBD1 (6 bases). The sample here was cultured CD8+ T cells from PBMCs, taken from culture after CMV antigen stimulation. The chain's CDR3 is CASSHGDNEAFF. In DNA, the CDR3 is TGCGCCAGCAGCCACGGGGACAATGAAGCTTTCTTT.